This T cell receptor beta chain originates from a study of cytomegalovirus exposure and HLA in healthy donors. Note on this clone: Its antigen is undetermined.

CDR3 length equals 14 residues. Germline V gene lookup returns CDR1 LNHDA and CDR2 SQIVND (reference sequence). V shed 5 bases and J shed 3 bases, with 14 bases lying between them. Both 60 Vbeta primers and 13 Jbeta primers went into the PCR. TCRdb keeps only in-frame clones here, not all; method: immunoSEQ multiplex PCR. Counted here are 64,000 or so clones, approximately 70% occurring once; the ten biggest clones make up more than 9.5%. Study findings and constraints: Donor immune exposure was known only as CMV serostatus.

The chain employs TRBV19 and TRBJ2-7; possible D gene TRBD2, 5 bases. Sequencing was done on a sample of PBMCs. The receptor comes from a woman aged 45-60 years in good health and CMV-seropositive. CDR3 sequence: CASSGLLRGYEQYF. CDR3 DNA sequence: TGTGCCAGTAGTGGGCTTCTCCGGGGCTACGAGCAGTACTTC.